Below are 11 T cell receptor beta chains sequenced from a single sample in a study of siplizumab effects on memory and regulatory T cells (dated by TCRdb to between 2019 and 2020). Receptor amplification or capture employed the immunoSEQ multiplex PCR assay. The immuneACCESS repertoire file appears here via TCRdb, limited to in-frame rearrangements. These files lack a portion of the clones; in checked studies, under half of the deficit traces to unresolved V genes, and the cause of the others is not known. The sample table contains about 120,000 clones; only one count was recorded for about 93% of them. Clones ranked in the top ten supply approximately 0.17% of the sample. The sequencing sample was made of non-Treg CD4+ T cells sorted from blood. Taken with the paper, the label for cell subset or site translates to: FACS-sorted unstimulated CD4+ non-regulatory T cells. The receptors were gathered from a human donor in good health.

A note on this clone: The same CDR3 can be traced to other DNA sequences in this sample. The J gene is TRBJ1-2, the V gene TRBV6-5, with a tentative D call TRBD1 (5 bases). Germline lookup yields CDR1 MNHEY and CDR2 SVGAGI. Trimming shortened V by 2 bases and J by 8 bases, and 12 bases separated the two germline ends. The CDR3 consists of 13 residues. The DNA for the CDR3 is TGTGCCAGCAGTTACCGCCAGGGTAGCGGCTACACCTTC. It yields the protein CASSYRQGSGYTF.

The chain recombines TRBV7-2 with TRBJ1-1, with D hard to call. Germline-derived CDR1 and CDR2 are SGHTA and FQGNSA. This CDR3 is 13 amino acids long. Trimming stripped 4 bases from V and 0 bases from J, with 6 bases between. Here the CDR3 reads CASSSGMNTEAFF. The CDR3 coding sequence is TGTGCCAGCAGCTCAGGAATGAACACTGAAGCTTTCTTT.

The chain couples TRBV4-1 to TRBJ1-1, with D unresolved. Germline V gene sequence: CDR1 MGHRA, CDR2 YSYEKL. The CDR3 length is 14 residues. The V end was cut by 4 bases, the J end by 6 bases, with 15 bases between. CDR3 in DNA: TGCGCCAGCAGCCTACGACGGGAGTCGCCTGAAGCTTTCTTT. Its translation is CASSLRRESPEAFF.

In DNA, the CDR3 is TGTGCCAGTAGTGGGACGACAGTATTCCCCTCCTACGAGCAGTACTTC. Encoded protein: CASSGTTVFPSYEQYF. The rearrangement joins TRBV19 to TRBJ2-7; D may correspond to TRBD1 or TRBD2 (5 bases each). This CDR3 is built from 16 residues. The V end lost 5 bases, the J end lost 0 bases, and 17 bases lay between the germline ends. Per germline, CDR1 LNHDA and CDR2 SQIVND (reference sequence).

In nucleotides, the CDR3 is TGTGCCAGCAGAAAGACAGCGGCTAACTATGGCTACACCTTC. This encodes CASRKTAANYGYTF. V is TRBV9 and J is TRBJ1-2; TRBD1 is a possible D gene (5 bases). V lost 5 bases and J lost 0, with 11 bases in between. The CDR3 totals 14 residues. Germline CDR1 and CDR2: SGDLS and YYNGEE.

The chain couples TRBV10-2 to TRBJ2-3; TRBD2 aligns across 7 bases. V shed 6 bases and J 2 bases; nucleotides not matched to a gene: 5. The CDR3 runs to 14 residues. Germline V CDR1 and CDR2: WSHSY, SAAADI. The CDR3, as DNA: TGCGCCAGCAGAGCGGGGAAGTACACAGATACGCAGTATTTT. Its translation: CASRAGKYTDTQYF.

In this sample, this clone turned up once. The V and J genes are TRBV19 and TRBJ2-3; 7 bases are shared with TRBD2. Germline CDR1 and CDR2: LNHDA and SQIVND (reference sequence). The CDR3 totals 15 residues. V shed 10 bases, J shed 0 bases, and the junction held 10 bases outside the gene matches. The CDR3: CATRESGASTDTQYF. CDR3 DNA: TGTGCCACTCGAGAGAGCGGGGCAAGCACAGATACGCAGTATTTT.

The count of this clone is one. The V gene is TRBV7-7, the J gene TRBJ2-5, with D perhaps matching TRBD1 or TRBD2 (5 bases each). This CDR3 is 14 amino acids long. Germline-derived CDR1 and CDR2 are SSHAT and FNYEAQ (reference sequence). The V and J ends lost 0 bases and 4 bases respectively, with 9 bases between them. DNA of the CDR3: TGTGCCAGCAGCTTAGCGGGGGTGGGAGAGACCCAGTACTTC. It codes for CASSLAGVGETQYF.

The V gene is TRBV27, the J gene TRBJ2-2, with 11 bases identical to TRBD1. CDR1 is MNHEY, CDR2 SMNVEV, per germline (reference sequence). V was clipped by 8 bases and J by 4 bases; unmatched bases: 3. The CDR3 has 14 residues. CDR3 bases: TGTGCCAGCCGAGGGACAGGGGGCACCGGGGAGCTGTTTTTT. Protein sequence: CASRGTGGTGELFF.

V is TRBV10-3 and J is TRBJ1-4; D might be TRBD1 (5 bases). The CDR3 has 15 residues. Germline V gene lookup returns CDR1 ENHRY and CDR2 SYGVKD. Deletions cut 3 bases from V and 8 bases from J, with 16 bases between. CDR3 bases: TGTGCCATCAGTGACTCCCCGGCCTCAGGGGAAAAACTGTTTTTT. Residues: CAISDSPASGEKLFF.

This sequence joins TRBV9 and TRBJ1-4; D might be TRBD1 (5 bases). Germline loops: CDR1 SGDLS, CDR2 YYNGEE. V lost 1 base to trimming and J lost 7 bases, with 23 bases between them. The CDR3 has 18 amino acids. The CDR3 nucleotides read TGTGCCAGCAGCGTATTACCAGGGACCATTCCATCGAGTGAAAAACTGTTTTTT. This translates into CASSVLPGTIPSSEKLFF.